Below are 15 T cell receptor beta chains sequenced from a single sample in a study of T cell repertoires in cytomegalovirus infection. Each CDR3 protein is one row after TCRdb ran MiXCR on the reads. The data show hundreds of thousands of distinct CDR3 sequences, roughly a third seen once. No antigen is known for these receptors. The input for sequencing was cultured PBMCs, taken from culture after CMV antigen stimulation. These receptors were taken from a human donor in good health (CMV status not recorded). Some clones in this sample may be carry-over from other donors' samples.

The rearrangement uses TRBV6-1 and TRBJ1-1; D perhaps matches TRBD1 (5 bases). V lost 7 bases, J lost 1 base, and 19 bases lay in between. The CDR3 runs to 16 residues. Germline assignment: CDR1 MNHNS and CDR2 SASEGT. DNA of the CDR3: TGTGCCAGCAAGGAACTAAGGGGCCTGGGGAACACTGAAGCTTTCTTT. This encodes CASKELRGLGNTEAFF.

J is TRBJ2-7 and V is TRBV12-3 or TRBV12-4, with TRBD1 as a possible D gene (6 bases). The CDR3 length is 15 residues. Trimming removed 6 bases at V and 1 base at J, with 16 bases between. The DNA of the CDR3 is TGTGCCAGCAGGGTGGGACATCAGGGGTCCTACGAGCAGTACTTC. This translates into CASRVGHQGSYEQYF.

This clonotype showed up just a few times. J is TRBJ1-2 and V is TRBV14; the match to TRBD1 covers 7 bases. The CDR3 length is 15 residues. J was trimmed by 4 bases and V by 0 bases; bases with no gene match: 5. CDR1 and CDR2 (germline): SGHDN, FVKESK. CDR3 in DNA: TGTGCCAGCAGCCAAGATTCAGGGGACAGCTATGGCTACACCTTC. It is translated as CASSQDSGDSYGYTF.

CDR3 coding DNA: TGTGCCAGCAGCGGCGGGTTTGGGGGGTCACGGCCCCAGCATTTT. This encodes CASSGGFGGSRPQHF. The V call is TRBV7-2, the J call TRBJ1-5, with D perhaps TRBD1 (5 bases). This CDR3 contains 15 residues. Germline CDR1 is SGHTA and CDR2 is FQGNSA. Trimming shortened V by 5 bases and J by 9 bases, and 20 bases separated the two germline ends.

The sample holds a few counts of this clonotype. The chain uses TRBV28 and TRBJ2-4, with 8 bases fitting TRBD2. V trimming: 4 bases; J trimming: 3 bases; junction bases outside the gene matches: 5. The germline CDR1 and CDR2 sequences are MDHEN and SYDVKM. The CDR3 has 15 residues. The CDR3 DNA follows: TGTGCCAGCAGTTCTCCCACTAGCGGCAAAAACATTCAGTACTTC. Its protein is CASSSPTSGKNIQYF.

The CDR3 nucleotides read TGCGCCAGCAGCCAACAAACAGGGGAATATGGCTACACCTTC. Protein product: CASSQQTGEYGYTF. The V call is TRBV4-3, the J call TRBJ1-2; TRBD1 agrees at 7 bases. V trimming: 2 bases; J trimming: 5 bases; junction bases outside the gene matches: 5. The CDR3 spans 14 residues. Germline lookup yields CDR1 LGHNA and CDR2 YSLEER.

This clonotype is a singleton in its sample. The chain has TRBV10-3 and TRBJ2-3; D might be TRBD2 (5 bases). Trimming took off 0 bases at V and 4 bases at J, with 14 bases between the two ends. CDR1 is ENHRY and CDR2 is SYGVKD in the germline V gene. The length of the CDR3 is 16 residues. CDR3 sequence reads: CAISESVGVAADTQYF. CDR3 DNA: TGTGCCATCAGTGAGTCAGTCGGGGTAGCTGCAGATACGCAGTATTTT.

This clonotype was seen a handful of times. This chain links TRBV10-3 with TRBJ1-1; tentative D call: TRBD1 (5 bases). Trimming took off 6 bases at V and 0 bases at J, with 11 bases between the two ends. This CDR3 has 14 residues. Germline-derived CDR1 and CDR2 are ENHRY and SYGVKD. Written as DNA, the CDR3 is TGTGCCATCAGCAAGACAGATATGAACACTGAAGCTTTCTTT. This translates into CAISKTDMNTEAFF.

V and J are TRBV12-3 or TRBV12-4 and TRBJ2-4; 12 bases line up with TRBD2. V shed 5 bases and J 4 bases; nucleotides not matched to a gene: 9. The CDR3 is made up of 17 amino acids. CDR3 loop: CASSLRTSGIGKNIQYF. The CDR3 DNA sequence: TGTGCCAGCAGTCTGAGGACTAGCGGGATAGGTAAAAACATTCAGTACTTC.

This clonotype has just a few counts. Here the CDR3 DNA reads TGTGCCAGCAGCTTAATGTCCAGCACTGAAGCTTTCTTT. Residues: CASSLMSSTEAFF. This chain links TRBV7-3 with TRBJ1-1; D is uncertain. The germline CDR1 and CDR2 sequences are SGHTA and FQGTGA. The CDR3 extends over 13 amino acids. V was pared by 1 base and J by 4 bases, with 7 bases between.

This clonotype was detected only once. This chain links TRBV20-1 with TRBJ2-3, with 10 bases matching TRBD2. V was pared by 3 bases and J by 2 bases, with 5 bases of the junction left unmatched. Germline V CDR1 and CDR2: DFQATT, SNEGSKA (reference sequence). The CDR3 length is 15 residues. This chain's CDR3 is CSARWLAGVTDTQYF. The CDR3 DNA reads TGCAGTGCTAGGTGGCTAGCGGGAGTCACAGATACGCAGTATTTT.

This sequence joins TRBV5-6 and TRBJ1-2; no definite D call. Germline loops: CDR1 SGHDT, CDR2 YYEEEE. The V and J ends lost 1 base and 3 bases respectively, with 7 bases between them. The CDR3 has 13 amino acids. In DNA, the CDR3 is TGTGCCAGCAGCTTGTCAGCGGACTATGGCTACACCTTC. It encodes CASSLSADYGYTF.

This clonotype was counted many times. This CDR3 reads CASSPSSVYEQYV. The CDR3 DNA reads TGTGCCAGCAGCCCCAGTTCAGTGTACGAGCAGTACGTC. This sequence joins TRBV7-2 and TRBJ2-7; no definite D call. Trimming cost V 5 bases and J 4 bases, with 12 bases left between them. In germline, CDR1 is SGHTA, CDR2 FQGNSA. The CDR3 has 13 residues.

The chain is built from TRBV7-8 and TRBJ2-1; D may be TRBD2 (5 bases). The CDR3 is 12 amino acids. Germline loops: CDR1 SGHVS, CDR2 FQNEAQ. V gave up 7 bases and J gave up 6 bases, with 10 bases separating them. CDR3 protein: CASKDGGNEQFF. The CDR3 DNA follows: TGTGCCAGCAAGGATGGAGGCAATGAGCAGTTCTTC.

This clonotype occurred many times. The genes are TRBV7-8 and TRBJ2-5; 11 bases are a match to TRBD2. This CDR3 comprises 16 residues. The V gene end was trimmed by 3 bases and the J gene end by 1 base; junction bases not matched to a gene: 4. Germline CDR1 SGHVS, CDR2 FQNEAQ. The CDR3 DNA follows: TGTGCCAGCAGCTTGGCGGGACTAGCGGCCCAAGAGACCCAGTACTTC. It yields the protein CASSLAGLAAQETQYF.